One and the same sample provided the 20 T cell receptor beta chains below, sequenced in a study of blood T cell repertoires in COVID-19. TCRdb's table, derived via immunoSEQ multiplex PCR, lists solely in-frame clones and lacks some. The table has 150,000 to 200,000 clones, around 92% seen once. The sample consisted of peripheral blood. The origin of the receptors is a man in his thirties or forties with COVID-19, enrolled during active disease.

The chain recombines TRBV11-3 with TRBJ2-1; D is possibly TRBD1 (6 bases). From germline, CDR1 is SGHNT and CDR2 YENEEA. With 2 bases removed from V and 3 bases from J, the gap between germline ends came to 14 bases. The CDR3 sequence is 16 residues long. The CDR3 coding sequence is TGTGCCAGCAGCTTATCGAAGTTGGGACACTACAATGAGCAGTTCTTC. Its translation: CASSLSKLGHYNEQFF.

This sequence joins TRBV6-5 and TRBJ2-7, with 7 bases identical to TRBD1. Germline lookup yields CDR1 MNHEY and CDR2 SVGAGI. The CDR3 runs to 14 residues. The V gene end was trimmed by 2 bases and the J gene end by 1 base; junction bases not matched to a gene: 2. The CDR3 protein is CASSYTRGSYEQYF. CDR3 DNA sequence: TGTGCCAGCAGTTACACCAGGGGGTCCTACGAGCAGTACTTC.

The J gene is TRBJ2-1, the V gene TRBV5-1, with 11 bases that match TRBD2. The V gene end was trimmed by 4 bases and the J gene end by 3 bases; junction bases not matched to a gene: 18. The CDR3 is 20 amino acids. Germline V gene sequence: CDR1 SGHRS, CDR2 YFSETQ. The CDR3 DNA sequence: TGCGCCAGCAGCGGTCGTGGAGGGACCGCTAGCGGGAGGAACTACAATGAGCAGTTCTTC. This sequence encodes CASSGRGGTASGRNYNEQFF.

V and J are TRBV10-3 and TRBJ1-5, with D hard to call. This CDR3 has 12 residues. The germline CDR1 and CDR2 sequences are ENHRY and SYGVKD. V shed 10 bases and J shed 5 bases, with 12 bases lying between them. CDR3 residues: CATSGADQPQHF. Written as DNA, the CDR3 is TGTGCCACCTCAGGAGCGGATCAGCCCCAGCATTTT.

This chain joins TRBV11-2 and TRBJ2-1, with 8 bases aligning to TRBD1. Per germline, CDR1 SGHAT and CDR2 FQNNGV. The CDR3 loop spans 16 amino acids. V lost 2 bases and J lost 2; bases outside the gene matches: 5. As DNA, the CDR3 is TGTGCCAGCAGCTTAACAGGGGGGAAGGCCTACAATGAGCAGTTCTTC. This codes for CASSLTGGKAYNEQFF.

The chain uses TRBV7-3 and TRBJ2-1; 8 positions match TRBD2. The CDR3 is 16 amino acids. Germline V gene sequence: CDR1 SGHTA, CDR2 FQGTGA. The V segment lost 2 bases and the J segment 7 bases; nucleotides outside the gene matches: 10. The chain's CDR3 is CASSLGARRGENEQFF. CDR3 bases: TGTGCCAGCAGCTTAGGGGCCCGGCGGGGGGAGAATGAGCAGTTCTTC.

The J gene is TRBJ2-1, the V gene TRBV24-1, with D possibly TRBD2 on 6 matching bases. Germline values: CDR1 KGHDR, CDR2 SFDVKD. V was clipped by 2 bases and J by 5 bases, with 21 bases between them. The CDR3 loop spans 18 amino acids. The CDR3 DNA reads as TGTGCCACCAGTGATTCACCCGGGACTCCTAAAGCGCACAATGAGCAGTTCTTC. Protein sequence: CATSDSPGTPKAHNEQFF.

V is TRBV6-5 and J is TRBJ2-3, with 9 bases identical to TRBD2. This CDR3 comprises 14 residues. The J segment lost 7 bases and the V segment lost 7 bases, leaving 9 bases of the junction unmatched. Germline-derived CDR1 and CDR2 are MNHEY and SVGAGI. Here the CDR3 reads CASNIAGGPYTQYF. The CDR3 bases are TGTGCCAGCAATATTGCGGGGGGGCCGTATACGCAGTATTTT.

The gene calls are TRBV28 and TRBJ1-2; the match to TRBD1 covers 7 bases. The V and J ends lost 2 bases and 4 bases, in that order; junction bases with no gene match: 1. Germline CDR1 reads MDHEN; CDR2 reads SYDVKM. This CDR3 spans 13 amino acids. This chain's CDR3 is CASSLPGGYGYTF. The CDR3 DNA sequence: TGTGCCAGCAGTTTACCAGGGGGCTATGGCTACACCTTC.

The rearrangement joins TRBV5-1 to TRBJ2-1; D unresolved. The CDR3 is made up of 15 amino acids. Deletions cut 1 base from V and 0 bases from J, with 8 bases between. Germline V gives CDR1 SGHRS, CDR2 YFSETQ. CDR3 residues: CASSLTVSSYNEQFF. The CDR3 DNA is TGCGCCAGCAGCTTGACGGTTAGCTCCTACAATGAGCAGTTCTTC.

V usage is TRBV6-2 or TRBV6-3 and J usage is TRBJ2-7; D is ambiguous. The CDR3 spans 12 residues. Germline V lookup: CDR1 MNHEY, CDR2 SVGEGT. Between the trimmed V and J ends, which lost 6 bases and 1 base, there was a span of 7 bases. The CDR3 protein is CASSDWSYEQYF. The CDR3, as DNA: TGTGCCAGCAGCGACTGGTCCTACGAGCAGTACTTC.

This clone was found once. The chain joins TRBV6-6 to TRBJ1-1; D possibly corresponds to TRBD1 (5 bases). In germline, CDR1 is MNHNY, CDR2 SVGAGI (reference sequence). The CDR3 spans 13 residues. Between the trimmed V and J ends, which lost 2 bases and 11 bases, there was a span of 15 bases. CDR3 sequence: CASSYAQLGAAFF. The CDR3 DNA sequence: TGTGCCAGCAGTTACGCACAGCTTGGGGCGGCTTTCTTT.

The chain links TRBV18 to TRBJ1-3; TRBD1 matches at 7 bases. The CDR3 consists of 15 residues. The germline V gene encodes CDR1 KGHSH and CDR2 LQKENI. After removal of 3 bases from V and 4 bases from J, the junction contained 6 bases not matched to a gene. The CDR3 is CASSPMTGRGNTIYF. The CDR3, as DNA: TGTGCCAGCTCACCCATGACAGGGAGAGGAAACACCATATATTTT.

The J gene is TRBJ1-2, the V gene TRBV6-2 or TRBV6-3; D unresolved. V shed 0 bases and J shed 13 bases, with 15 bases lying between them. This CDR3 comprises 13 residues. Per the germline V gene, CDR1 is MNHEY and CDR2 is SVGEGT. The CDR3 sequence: CASSYSIRSSSTF. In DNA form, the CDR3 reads TGTGCCAGCAGTTACTCGATTCGGTCGAGCTCCACCTTC.

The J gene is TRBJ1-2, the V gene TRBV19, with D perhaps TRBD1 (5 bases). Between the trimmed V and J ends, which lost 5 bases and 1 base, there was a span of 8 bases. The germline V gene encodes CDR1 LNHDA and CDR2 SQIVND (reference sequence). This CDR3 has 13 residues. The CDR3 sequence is CASSPDSNYGYTF. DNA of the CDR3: TGTGCCAGTAGTCCAGACAGTAACTATGGCTACACCTTC.

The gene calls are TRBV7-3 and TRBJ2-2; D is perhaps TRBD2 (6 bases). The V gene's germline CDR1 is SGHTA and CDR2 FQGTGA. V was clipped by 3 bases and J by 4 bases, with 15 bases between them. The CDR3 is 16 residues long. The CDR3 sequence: CASSFLDGRGTGELFF. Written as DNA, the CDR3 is TGTGCCAGCAGCTTCTTGGACGGGCGGGGCACCGGGGAGCTGTTTTTT.

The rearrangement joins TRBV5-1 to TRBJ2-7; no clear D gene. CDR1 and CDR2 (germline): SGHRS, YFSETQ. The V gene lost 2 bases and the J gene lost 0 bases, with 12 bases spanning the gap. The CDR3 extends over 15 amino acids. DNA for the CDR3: TGCGCCAGCAGCTTAGAGGAACTATACTCCTACGAGCAGTACTTC. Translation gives CASSLEELYSYEQYF.

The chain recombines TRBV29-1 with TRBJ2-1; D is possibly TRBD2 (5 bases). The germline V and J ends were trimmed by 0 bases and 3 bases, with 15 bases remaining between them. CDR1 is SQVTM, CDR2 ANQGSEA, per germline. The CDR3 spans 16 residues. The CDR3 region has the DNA TGCAGCGTTGAAGATTATCGGGGTCCGTTCTACAATGAGCAGTTCTTC. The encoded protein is CSVEDYRGPFYNEQFF.

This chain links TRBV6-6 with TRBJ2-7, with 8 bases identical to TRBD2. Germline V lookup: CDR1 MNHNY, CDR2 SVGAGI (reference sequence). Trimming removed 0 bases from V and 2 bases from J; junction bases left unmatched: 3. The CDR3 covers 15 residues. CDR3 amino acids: CASSYSSGATYEQYF. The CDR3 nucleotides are TGTGCCAGCAGTTACTCTAGCGGGGCTACCTACGAGCAGTACTTC.

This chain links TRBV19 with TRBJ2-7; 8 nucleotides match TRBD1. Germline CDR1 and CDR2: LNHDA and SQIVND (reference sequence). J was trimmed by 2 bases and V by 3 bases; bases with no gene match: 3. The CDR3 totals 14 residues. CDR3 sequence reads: CASSIGQGTYEQYF. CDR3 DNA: TGTGCCAGTAGTATTGGACAGGGAACCTACGAGCAGTACTTC.